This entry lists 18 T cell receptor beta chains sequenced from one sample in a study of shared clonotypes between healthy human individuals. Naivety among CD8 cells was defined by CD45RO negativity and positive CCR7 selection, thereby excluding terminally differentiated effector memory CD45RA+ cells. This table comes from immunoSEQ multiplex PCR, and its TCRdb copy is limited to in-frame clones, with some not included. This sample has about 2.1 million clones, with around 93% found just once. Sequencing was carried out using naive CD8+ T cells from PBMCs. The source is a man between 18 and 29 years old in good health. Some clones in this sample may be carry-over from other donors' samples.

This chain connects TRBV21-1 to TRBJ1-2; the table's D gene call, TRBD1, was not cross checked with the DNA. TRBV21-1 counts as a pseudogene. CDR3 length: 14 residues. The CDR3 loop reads CASSKVGRGPSYTF. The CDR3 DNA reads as TGTGCCAGCAGCAAAGTGGGCAGGGGGCCTAGCTACACCTTC.

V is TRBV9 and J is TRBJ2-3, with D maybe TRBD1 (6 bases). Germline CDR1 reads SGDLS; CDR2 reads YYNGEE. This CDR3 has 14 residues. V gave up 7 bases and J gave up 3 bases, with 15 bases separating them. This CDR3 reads CASGQGIKTDTQYF. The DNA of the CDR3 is TGTGCCAGCGGTCAGGGGATTAAGACAGATACGCAGTATTTT.

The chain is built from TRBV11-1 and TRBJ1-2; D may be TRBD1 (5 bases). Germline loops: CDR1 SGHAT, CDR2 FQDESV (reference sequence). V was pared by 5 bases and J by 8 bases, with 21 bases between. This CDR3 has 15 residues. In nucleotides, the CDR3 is TGTGCCAGCAGCCCTCGGGACGGGGAATTTCAGGGCTACACCTTC. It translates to CASSPRDGEFQGYTF.

The CDR3 sequence: CARGTGGWGTDTQYF. The CDR3 coding sequence is TGTGCCAGGGGGACAGGGGGTTGGGGCACAGATACGCAGTATTTT. V gene TRBV30 combines with J gene TRBJ2-3, with 11 bases aligning to TRBD1. Germline lookup yields CDR1 GTSNPN and CDR2 SVGIG (reference sequence). There are 15 residues in the CDR3. The V and J ends lost 8 bases and 1 base, in that order; junction bases with no gene match: 8.

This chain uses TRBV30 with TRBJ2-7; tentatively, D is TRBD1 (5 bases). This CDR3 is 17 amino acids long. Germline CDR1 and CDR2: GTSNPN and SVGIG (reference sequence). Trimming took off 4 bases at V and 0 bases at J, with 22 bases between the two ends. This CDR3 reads CAWTRYPIDSYSYEQYF. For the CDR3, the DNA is TGTGCCTGGACCCGATACCCAATAGACAGCTACTCCTACGAGCAGTACTTC.

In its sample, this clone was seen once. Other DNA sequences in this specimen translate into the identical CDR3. The CDR3 sequence: CASSLAGATEAFF. The CDR3, as DNA: TGTGCCAGCAGTTTAGCGGGTGCCACTGAAGCTTTCTTT. The chain recombines TRBV27 with TRBJ1-1; D is ambiguous. CDR3 size: 13 residues. Trimming took 2 bases from V and 4 from J, leaving 8 bases between them. Germline values: CDR1 MNHEY, CDR2 SMNVEV (reference sequence).

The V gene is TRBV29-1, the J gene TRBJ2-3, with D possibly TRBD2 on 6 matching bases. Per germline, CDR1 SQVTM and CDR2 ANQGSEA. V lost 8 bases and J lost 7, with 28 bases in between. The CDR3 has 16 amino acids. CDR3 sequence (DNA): TGCAGCACTGGAGCGGGCTCCGAAGGGGTGATGAATACGCAGTATTTT. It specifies CSTGAGSEGVMNTQYF.

The DNA of the CDR3 is TGCGCCAGCTCGCCCAGATTAGATACAGATACGCAGTATTTT. Protein product: CASSPRLDTDTQYF. The chain carries TRBV5-1 and TRBJ2-3; D unresolved. The V end lost 7 bases, the J end lost 3 bases, and 15 bases lay between the germline ends. The CDR3 runs 14 residues. Germline values: CDR1 SGHRS, CDR2 YFSETQ.

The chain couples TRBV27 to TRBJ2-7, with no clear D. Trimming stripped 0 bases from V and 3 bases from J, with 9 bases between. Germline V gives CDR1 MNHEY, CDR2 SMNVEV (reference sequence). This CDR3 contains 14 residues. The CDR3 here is CASSLSRFHYEQYF. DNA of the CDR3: TGTGCCAGCAGTTTATCGCGGTTCCACTACGAGCAGTACTTC.

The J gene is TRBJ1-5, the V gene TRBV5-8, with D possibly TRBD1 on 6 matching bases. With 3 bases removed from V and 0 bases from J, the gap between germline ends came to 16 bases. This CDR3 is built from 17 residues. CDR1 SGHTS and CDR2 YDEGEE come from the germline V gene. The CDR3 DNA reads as TGTGCCAGCAGCTACGACCTTACAGGGTATAGCAATCAGCCCCAGCATTTT. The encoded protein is CASSYDLTGYSNQPQHF.

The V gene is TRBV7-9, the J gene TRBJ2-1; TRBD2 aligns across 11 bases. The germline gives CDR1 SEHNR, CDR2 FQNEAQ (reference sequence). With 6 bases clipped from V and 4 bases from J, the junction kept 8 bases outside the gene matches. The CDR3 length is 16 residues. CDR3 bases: TGTGCCAGCAGAGCCCCGGGACTAGCGGATTACAATGAGCAGTTCTTC. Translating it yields CASRAPGLADYNEQFF.

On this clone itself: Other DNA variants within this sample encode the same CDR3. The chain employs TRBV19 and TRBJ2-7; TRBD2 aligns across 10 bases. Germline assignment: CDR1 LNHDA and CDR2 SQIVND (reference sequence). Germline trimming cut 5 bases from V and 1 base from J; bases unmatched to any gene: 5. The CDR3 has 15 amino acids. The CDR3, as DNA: TGTGCCAGTAGTTCCCGGACTAGCGGATCCTACGAGCAGTACTTC. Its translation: CASSSRTSGSYEQYF. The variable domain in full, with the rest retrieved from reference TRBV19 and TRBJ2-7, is DGGITQSPKYLFRKEGQNVTLSCEQNLNHDAMYWYRQDPGQGLRLIYYSQIVNDFQKGDIAEGYSVSREKKESFPLTVTSAQKNPTAFYLCASSSRTSGSYEQYFGPGTRLTVT.

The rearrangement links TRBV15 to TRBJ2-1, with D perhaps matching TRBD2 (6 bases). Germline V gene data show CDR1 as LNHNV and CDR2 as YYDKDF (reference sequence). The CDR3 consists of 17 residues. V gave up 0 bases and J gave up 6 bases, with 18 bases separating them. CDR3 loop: CATSRDGVGLLGNEQFF. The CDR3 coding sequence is TGTGCCACCAGCAGAGATGGTGTGGGACTCTTGGGCAATGAGCAGTTCTTC.

The CDR3 bases are TGTGCCAGCAGTTTAGGGCTAGCGGGAGATGACAATGAGCAGTTCTTC. Its protein is CASSLGLAGDDNEQFF. The J gene is TRBJ2-1, the V gene TRBV27; 10 positions agree with TRBD2. With 2 bases clipped from V and 5 bases from J, the junction kept 6 bases outside the gene matches. Germline assignment: CDR1 MNHEY and CDR2 SMNVEV (reference sequence). CDR3 length: 16 residues.

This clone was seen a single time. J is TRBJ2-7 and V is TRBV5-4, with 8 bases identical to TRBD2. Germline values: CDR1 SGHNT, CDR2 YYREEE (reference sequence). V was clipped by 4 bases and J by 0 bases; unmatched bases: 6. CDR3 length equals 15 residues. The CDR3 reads CASSPPGTSSYEQYF. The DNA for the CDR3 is TGTGCCAGCAGCCCTCCCGGGACTAGCTCCTACGAGCAGTACTTC.

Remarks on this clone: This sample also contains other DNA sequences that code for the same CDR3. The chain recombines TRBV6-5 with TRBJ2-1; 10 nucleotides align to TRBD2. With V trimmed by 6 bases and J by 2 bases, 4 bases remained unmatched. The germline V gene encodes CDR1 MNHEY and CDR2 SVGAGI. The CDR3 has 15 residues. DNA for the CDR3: TGTGCCAGCAGAAACGGACTAGCGGCCTACAATGAGCAGTTCTTC. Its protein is CASRNGLAAYNEQFF.

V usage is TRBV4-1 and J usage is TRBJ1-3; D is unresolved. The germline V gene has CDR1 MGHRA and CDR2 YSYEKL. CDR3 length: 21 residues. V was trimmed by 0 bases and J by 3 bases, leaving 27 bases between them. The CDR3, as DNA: TGCGCCAGCAGCCAAGAACCGCCACAGCTTCCTTATCGAATCGATGGAAACACCATATATTTT. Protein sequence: CASSQEPPQLPYRIDGNTIYF.

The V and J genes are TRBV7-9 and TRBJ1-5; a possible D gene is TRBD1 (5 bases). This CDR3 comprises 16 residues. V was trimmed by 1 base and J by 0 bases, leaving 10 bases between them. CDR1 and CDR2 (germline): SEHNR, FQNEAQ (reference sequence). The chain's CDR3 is CASSLGRGDSNQPQHF. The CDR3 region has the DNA TGTGCCAGCAGCTTAGGGCGGGGGGATAGCAATCAGCCCCAGCATTTT.